This T cell receptor beta chain was captured in a study of PD-L1 blockade in urothelial cancer. Time point noted: peripheral blood 6 weeks after treatment start. Added to each PCR by spiking were synthetic TCR analog templates. Libraries were prepared by immunoSEQ multiplex PCR; TCRdb keeps only in-frame clonotypes and omits some of them. There are about 45,000 clones in the sample; under 90% occur only once, and roughly 15% lies in the top ten. In germline, CDR1 is MNHNS, CDR2 SASEGT. The germline V and J ends were trimmed by 1 base and 11 bases, with 21 bases remaining between them. The CDR3 has 16 residues.

V usage is TRBV6-1 and J usage is TRBJ2-1; D might be TRBD1 (5 bases). This sequence originates from a man between 60 and 75 years old with urothelial cancer. This material consisted of PBMCs, taken around atezolizumab (anti-PD-L1) treatment. The CDR3 DNA follows: TGTGCCAGCAGTGAAGTGGACACATCAGGCAATGAGAAGCAGTTCTTC. Translating it yields CASSEVDTSGNEKQFF.